These T cell receptor beta chains were read from a single sample in a study of blood T cell repertoires in COVID-19. Sequencing used immunoSEQ multiplex PCR; TCRdb keeps in-frame clones, though not all of them. The profile shows about 260,000 clones, about 88% of them singletons. The sequenced sample consisted of peripheral blood. The receptors were sampled from a man aged 55 to 70 who had recovered from COVID-19. The CDR3 runs from the conserved cysteine through the conserved F or W. The D gene is left open where the match is weak. Clone size, where shown, is once, few, many, or a class for clones that have expanded.

CDR3	DNA	V	J	D	size
CASSLLLTPEAFF	TGTGCCAGCAGCTTACTCTTAACCCCTGAAGCTTTCTTT	TRBV5-6	TRBJ1-1	-	-
CASSEEGAPYNEQFF	TGTGCCAGCAGCGAGGAGGGGGCCCCCTACAATGAGCAGTTCTTC	TRBV6-5	TRBJ2-1	-	few
CASSYPSGAAWGNQPQHF	TGTGCCAGCAGTTACCCGTCAGGGGCCGCGTGGGGCAATCAGCCCCAGCATTTT	TRBV6-2/TRBV6-3	TRBJ1-5	-	-
CASSLAGTSGYNEQFF	TGTGCCAGCAGCTTAGCGGGGACTAGCGGATACAATGAGCAGTTCTTC	TRBV7-2	TRBJ2-1	TRBD2	-
CASSLGGEHNQPQHF	TGCGCCAGCAGCTTGGGCGGGGAACACAATCAGCCCCAGCATTTT	TRBV5-1	TRBJ1-5	-	-
CASSPAGGGRPAKNIQYF	TGTGCCAGCAGCCCTGCGGGCGGGGGTCGCCCGGCCAAAAACATTCAGTACTTC	TRBV11-2	TRBJ2-4	TRBD2	-
CASSSQGSGELFF	TGTGCCAGCAGCTCGCAGGGGTCCGGGGAGCTGTTTTTT	TRBV7-6	TRBJ2-2	-	-
CASSLSVYTDTQYF	TGTGCCAGCAGCTTAAGTGTCTACACAGATACGCAGTATTTT	TRBV7-3	TRBJ2-3	-	-
CASSVDLREANTEAFF	TGTGCCAGCAGCGTAGATTTGAGGGAGGCGAACACTGAAGCTTTCTTT	TRBV9	TRBJ1-1	-	-
CASSLNPGTGGSGANVLTF	TGTGCCAGCAGTTTGAACCCCGGGACAGGGGGCTCTGGGGCCAACGTCCTGACTTTC	TRBV9	TRBJ2-6	TRBD1	-
CASSLVGTGGTDTQYF	TGCGCCAGCAGCTTGGTCGGGACAGGGGGAACAGATACGCAGTATTTT	TRBV5-1	TRBJ2-3	TRBD1	-
CASRWGTSGQETQYF	TGTGCCAGCAGATGGGGGACTAGCGGCCAAGAGACCCAGTACTTC	TRBV7-8	TRBJ2-5	TRBD2	-
CASSPRRDSPLHF	TGTGCCAGCAGCCCAAGGAGGGATTCACCCCTCCACTTT	TRBV9	TRBJ1-6	-	-
CASSLVQGVSSFF	TGTGCCAGCAGCTTGGTCCAGGGGGTTTCTTCTTTCTTT	TRBV5-4	TRBJ1-1	TRBD1	-
CASSLISGGFSTDTQYF	TGTGCCAGCAGCTTAATCTCGGGGGGGTTCAGCACAGATACGCAGTATTTT	TRBV7-3	TRBJ2-3	TRBD2	-
CASSLTQGEGGYTF	TGCGCCAGCAGCTTGACACAGGGTGAAGGGGGCTACACCTTC	TRBV5-1	TRBJ1-2	-	-
CAIWDGGQETQYF	TGTGCCATCTGGGATGGGGGGCAAGAGACCCAGTACTTC	TRBV10-3	TRBJ2-5	-	-
CASSHPRSLQFHEQYF	TGTGCCAGCAGCCACCCCCGGTCCCTACAGTTCCACGAGCAGTACTTC	TRBV3-1/TRBV3-2	TRBJ2-7	-	-
CASSLGLWDRGFYEQYF	TGTGCCAGCAGCTTAGGACTGTGGGACAGGGGGTTCTACGAGCAGTACTTC	TRBV7-9	TRBJ2-7	TRBD1	-
CAWSSLGRRNQPQHF	TGTGCCTGGAGCAGTTTAGGACGGAGGAATCAGCCCCAGCATTTT	TRBV30	TRBJ1-5	-	-
CASSEGSRVSEKLFF	TGTGCCAGCAGTGAAGGTTCTCGGGTATCAGAAAAACTGTTTTTT	TRBV6-1	TRBJ1-4	-	-
CASSALGQVNSNQPQHF	TGTGCCAGCAGTGCCTTGGGACAGGTCAATAGCAATCAGCCCCAGCATTTT	TRBV27	TRBJ1-5	TRBD1	few
CATSLQPNTEAFF	TGTGCCACCAGCTTACAGCCTAACACTGAAGCTTTCTTT	TRBV15	TRBJ1-1	-	-
CASSFSSGGTDTQYF	TGTGCCAGCAGCTTCTCTAGCGGGGGCACAGATACGCAGTATTTT	TRBV5-4	TRBJ2-3	TRBD2	-
CARSLDRAWAGEQFF	TGTGCCAGAAGCTTGGATAGGGCGTGGGCGGGTGAGCAGTTCTTC	TRBV5-3	TRBJ2-1	-	-
CASSLKQDMDNEQFF	TGTGCCAGCAGCTTGAAACAGGATATGGACAATGAGCAGTTCTTC	TRBV5-4	TRBJ2-1	-	-
CASSVVASGAEAFF	TGTGCCAGCAGCGTAGTGGCCTCAGGCGCTGAAGCTTTCTTT	TRBV9	TRBJ1-1	-	-
CASSGGTGGKETQYF	TGCGCCAGCAGCGGAGGGACAGGAGGGAAAGAGACCCAGTACTTC	TRBV5-1	TRBJ2-5	TRBD1	few
CASRAQRTGTEAFF	TGTGCCAGCAGGGCCCAGAGGACAGGGACTGAAGCTTTCTTT	TRBV2	TRBJ1-1	TRBD1	-
CAWINTSGGRSSYEQYF	TGTGCCTGGATTAATACTAGCGGGGGCCGAAGCTCCTACGAGCAGTACTTC	TRBV30	TRBJ2-7	TRBD2	once